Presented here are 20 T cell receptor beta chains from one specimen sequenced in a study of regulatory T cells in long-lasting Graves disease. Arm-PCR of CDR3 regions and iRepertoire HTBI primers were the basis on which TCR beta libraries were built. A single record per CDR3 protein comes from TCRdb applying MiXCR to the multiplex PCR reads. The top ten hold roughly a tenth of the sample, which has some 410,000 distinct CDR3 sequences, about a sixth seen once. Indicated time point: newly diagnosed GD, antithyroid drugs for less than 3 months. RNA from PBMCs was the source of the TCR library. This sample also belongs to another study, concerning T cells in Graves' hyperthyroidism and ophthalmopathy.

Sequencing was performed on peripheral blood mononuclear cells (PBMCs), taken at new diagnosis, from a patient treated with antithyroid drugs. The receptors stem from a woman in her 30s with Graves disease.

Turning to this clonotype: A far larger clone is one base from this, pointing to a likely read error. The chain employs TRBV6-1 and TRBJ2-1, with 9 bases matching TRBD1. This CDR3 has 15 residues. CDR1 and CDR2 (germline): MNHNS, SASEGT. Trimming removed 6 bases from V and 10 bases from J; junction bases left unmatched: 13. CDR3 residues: CASSLAGQGSYEQFF. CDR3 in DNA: TGTGCCAGCAGCTTGGCGGGACAGGGTTCCTACGAGCAGTTCTTC.

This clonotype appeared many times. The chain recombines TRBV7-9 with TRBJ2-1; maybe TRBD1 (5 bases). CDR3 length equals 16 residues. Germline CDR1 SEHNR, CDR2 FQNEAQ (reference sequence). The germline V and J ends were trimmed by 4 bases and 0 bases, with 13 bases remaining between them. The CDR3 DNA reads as TGTGCCAGCAGCTCTAGGGGCTCGAGCTCCTACAATGAGCAGTTCTTC. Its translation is CASSSRGSSSYNEQFF.

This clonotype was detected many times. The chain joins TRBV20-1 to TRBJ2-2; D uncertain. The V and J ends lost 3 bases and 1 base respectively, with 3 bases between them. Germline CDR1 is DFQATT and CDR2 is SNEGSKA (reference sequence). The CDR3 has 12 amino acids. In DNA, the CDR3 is TGCAGTGCTAGTATGAACACCGGGGAGCTGTTTTTT. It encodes CSASMNTGELFF.

CDR3 loop: CASSTPGNTIYF. The CDR3 DNA is TGTGCCAGTAGTACCCCGGGAAACACCATATATTTT. The chain links TRBV19 to TRBJ1-3; D gene ambiguous. Per the germline V gene, CDR1 is LNHDA and CDR2 is SQIVND (reference sequence). The CDR3 is 12 residues long. V was shortened by 4 bases and J by 4 bases, with 5 bases between the two germline ends.

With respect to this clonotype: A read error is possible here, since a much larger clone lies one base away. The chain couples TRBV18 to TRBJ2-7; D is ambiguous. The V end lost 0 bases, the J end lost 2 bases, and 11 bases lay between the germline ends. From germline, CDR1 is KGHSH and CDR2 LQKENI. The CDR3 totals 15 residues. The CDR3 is CASSPPVPAAYEQYF. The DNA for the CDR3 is TGTGCCAGCTCACCACCTGTACCAGCTGCCTACGAGCAGTACTTC.

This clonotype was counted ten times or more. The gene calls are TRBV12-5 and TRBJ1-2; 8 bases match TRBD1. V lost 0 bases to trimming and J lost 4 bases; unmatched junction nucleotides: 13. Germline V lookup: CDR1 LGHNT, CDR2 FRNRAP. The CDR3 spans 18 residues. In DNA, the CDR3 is TGTGCTAGTGGTTTGGTACGTCCTCGACAGGGGTTAAGCTATGGCTACACCTTC. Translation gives CASGLVRPRQGLSYGYTF.

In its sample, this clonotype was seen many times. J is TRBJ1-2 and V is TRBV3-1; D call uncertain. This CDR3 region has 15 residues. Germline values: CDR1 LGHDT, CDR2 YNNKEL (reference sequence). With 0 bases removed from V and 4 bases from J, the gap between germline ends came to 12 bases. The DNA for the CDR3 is TGTGCCAGCAGCCAAGATCTTGGCAGATTCTATGGCTACACCTTC. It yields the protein CASSQDLGRFYGYTF. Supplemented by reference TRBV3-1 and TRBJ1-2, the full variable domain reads DTAVSQTPKYLVTQMGNDKSIKCEQNLGHDTMYWYKQDSKKFLKIMFSYNNKELIINETVPNRFSPKSPDKAHLNLHINSLELGDSAVYFCASSQDLGRFYGYTFGSGTRLTVV.

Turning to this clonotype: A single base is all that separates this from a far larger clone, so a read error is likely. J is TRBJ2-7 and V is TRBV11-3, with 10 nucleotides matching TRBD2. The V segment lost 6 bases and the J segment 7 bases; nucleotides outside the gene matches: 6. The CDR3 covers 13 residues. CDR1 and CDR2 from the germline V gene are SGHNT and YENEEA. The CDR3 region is CASRASGGNEQYF. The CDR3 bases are TGTGCCAGCAGGGCTAGCGGGGGCAATGAGCAGTACTTC. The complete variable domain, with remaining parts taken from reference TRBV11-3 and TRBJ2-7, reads EAGVVQSPRYKIIEKKQPVAFWCNPISGHNTLYWYLQNLGQGPELLIRYENEEAVDDSQLPKDRFSAERLKGVDSTLKIQPAELGDSAVYLCASRASGGNEQYFGPGTRLTVT.

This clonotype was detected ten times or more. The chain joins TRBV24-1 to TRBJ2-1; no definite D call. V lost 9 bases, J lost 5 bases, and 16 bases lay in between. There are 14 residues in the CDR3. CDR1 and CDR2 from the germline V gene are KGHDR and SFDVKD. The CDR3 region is CATVGSQSNNEQFF. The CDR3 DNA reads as TGTGCCACCGTGGGGTCACAGAGTAACAATGAGCAGTTCTTC.

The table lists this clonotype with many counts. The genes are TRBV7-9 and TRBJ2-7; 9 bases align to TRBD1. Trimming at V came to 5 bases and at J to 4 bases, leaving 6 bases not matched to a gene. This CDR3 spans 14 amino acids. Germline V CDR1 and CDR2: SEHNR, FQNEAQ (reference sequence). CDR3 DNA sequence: TGTGCCAGCAGCCATCCGGGACAGGGTTACGAGCAGTACTTC. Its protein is CASSHPGQGYEQYF.

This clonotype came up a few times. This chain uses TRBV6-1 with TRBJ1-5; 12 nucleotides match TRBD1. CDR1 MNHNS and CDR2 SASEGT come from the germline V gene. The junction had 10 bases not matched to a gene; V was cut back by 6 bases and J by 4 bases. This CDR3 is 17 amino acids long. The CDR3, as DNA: TGTGCCAGCAGCTCGGGACAGGGGGCGCGGGCTAATCAGCCCCAGCATTTT. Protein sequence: CASSSGQGARANQPQHF.

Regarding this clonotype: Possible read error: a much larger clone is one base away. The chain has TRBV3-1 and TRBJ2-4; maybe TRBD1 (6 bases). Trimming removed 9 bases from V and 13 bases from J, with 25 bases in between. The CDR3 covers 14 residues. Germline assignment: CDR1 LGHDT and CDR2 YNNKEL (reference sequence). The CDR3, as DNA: TGTGCCAGTACAGACCAGGGGACGCGCAATGAGCAGTACTTC. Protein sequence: CASTDQGTRNEQYF.

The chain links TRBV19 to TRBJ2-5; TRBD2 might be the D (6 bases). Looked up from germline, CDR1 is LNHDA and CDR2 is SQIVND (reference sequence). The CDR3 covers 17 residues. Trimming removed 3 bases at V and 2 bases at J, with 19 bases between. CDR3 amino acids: CASSIRPTRGTQETQYF. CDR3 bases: TGTGCCAGTAGTATTCGGCCGACCCGGGGGACGCAAGAGACCCAGTACTTC.

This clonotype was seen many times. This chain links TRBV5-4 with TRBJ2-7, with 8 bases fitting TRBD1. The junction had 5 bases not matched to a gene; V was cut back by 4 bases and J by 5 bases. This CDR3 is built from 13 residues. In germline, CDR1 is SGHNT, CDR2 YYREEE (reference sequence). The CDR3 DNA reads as TGTGCCAGCAGCCAGGACAGGGACAACGAGCAGTACTTC. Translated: CASSQDRDNEQYF.

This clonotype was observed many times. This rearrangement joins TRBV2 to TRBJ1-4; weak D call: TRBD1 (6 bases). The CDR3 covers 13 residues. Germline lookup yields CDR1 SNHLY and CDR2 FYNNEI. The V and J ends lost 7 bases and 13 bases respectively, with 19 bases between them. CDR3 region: CASMAAGTWGLFF. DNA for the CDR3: TGTGCCAGCATGGCCGCGGGGACATGGGGACTGTTTTTT.

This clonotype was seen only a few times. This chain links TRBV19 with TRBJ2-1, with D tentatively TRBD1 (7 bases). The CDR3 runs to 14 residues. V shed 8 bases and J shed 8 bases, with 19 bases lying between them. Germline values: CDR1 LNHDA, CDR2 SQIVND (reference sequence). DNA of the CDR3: TGTGCCAGTTCGGACTATCCGAGGGGGCATGAGCAGTTCTTC. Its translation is CASSDYPRGHEQFF. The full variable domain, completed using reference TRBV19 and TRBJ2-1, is DGGITQSPKYLFRKEGQNVTLSCEQNLNHDAMYWYRQDPGQGLRLIYYSQIVNDFQKGDIAEGYSVSREKKESFPLTVTSAQKNPTAFYLCASSDYPRGHEQFFGPGTRLTVL.

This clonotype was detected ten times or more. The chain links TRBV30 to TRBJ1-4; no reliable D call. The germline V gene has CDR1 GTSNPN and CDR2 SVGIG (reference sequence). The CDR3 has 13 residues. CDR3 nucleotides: TGTGCACTGGGTCTCCCAAGCAATGAAAAACTGTTTTTT. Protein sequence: CALGLPSNEKLFF.

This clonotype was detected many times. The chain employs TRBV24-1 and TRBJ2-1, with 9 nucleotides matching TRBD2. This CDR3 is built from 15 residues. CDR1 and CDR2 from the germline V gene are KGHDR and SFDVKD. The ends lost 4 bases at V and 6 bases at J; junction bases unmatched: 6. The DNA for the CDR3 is TGTGCCACCAGTGACGCGGGAGGGCCCCCCAATGAGCAGTTCTTC. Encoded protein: CATSDAGGPPNEQFF.

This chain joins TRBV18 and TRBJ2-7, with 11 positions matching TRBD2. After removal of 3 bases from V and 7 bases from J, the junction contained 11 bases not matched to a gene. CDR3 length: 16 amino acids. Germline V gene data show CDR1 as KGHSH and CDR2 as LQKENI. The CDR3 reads CASSPALTSGMGEQYF. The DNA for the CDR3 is TGTGCCAGCTCACCCGCTTTGACTAGCGGGATGGGTGAGCAGTACTTC. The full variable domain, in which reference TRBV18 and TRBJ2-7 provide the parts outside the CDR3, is NAGVMQNPRHLVRRRGQEARLRCSPMKGHSHVYWYRQLPEEGLKFMVYLQKENIIDESGMPKERFSAEFPKEGPSILRIQQVVRGDSAAYFCASSPALTSGMGEQYFGPGTRLTVT.

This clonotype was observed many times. This CDR3 reads CSAWTQGRDEKLFF. CDR3 sequence (DNA): TGCAGCGCCTGGACACAGGGGCGGGATGAAAAACTGTTTTTT. V and J are TRBV29-1 and TRBJ1-4; TRBD1 aligns across 7 bases. The CDR3 sequence is 14 residues long. The J segment lost 6 bases and the V segment lost 7 bases, leaving 11 bases of the junction unmatched. Germline V CDR1 and CDR2: SQVTM, ANQGSEA.